The subject of this entry is one T cell receptor (beta chain). The antigen is undetermined. Sequencing was limited to surgery cases with top T cell transcript signatures in brain tissue. Patients received at least one anti-epileptic drug before surgery. The data derive from a study of brain T cells in children with intractable seizures. There are 16 residues in the CDR3. V dropped 0 bases and J dropped 3 bases, with 15 bases sitting between them. Germline V gene data show CDR1 as LGHNA and CDR2 as YNFKEQ. Libraries were prepared by immunoSEQ multiplex PCR; TCRdb keeps only in-frame clonotypes and omits some of them. The table lists tens of thousands of clones, 93% of them singletons. Broader study findings: Pre- and post-surgery blood differed in depth, so pre-surgery absences may be undersampling.

The TCR sequence derives from a boy under two years old with tuberous sclerosis and intractable seizures. V gene TRBV4-2 combines with J gene TRBJ2-7, with D maybe TRBD1 (5 bases). The source was peripheral blood, collected at surgery. This CDR3 reads CASSQEPPGSGYEQYF. The CDR3 nucleotides are TGTGCCAGCAGCCAAGAACCGCCAGGGTCGGGCTACGAGCAGTACTTC.